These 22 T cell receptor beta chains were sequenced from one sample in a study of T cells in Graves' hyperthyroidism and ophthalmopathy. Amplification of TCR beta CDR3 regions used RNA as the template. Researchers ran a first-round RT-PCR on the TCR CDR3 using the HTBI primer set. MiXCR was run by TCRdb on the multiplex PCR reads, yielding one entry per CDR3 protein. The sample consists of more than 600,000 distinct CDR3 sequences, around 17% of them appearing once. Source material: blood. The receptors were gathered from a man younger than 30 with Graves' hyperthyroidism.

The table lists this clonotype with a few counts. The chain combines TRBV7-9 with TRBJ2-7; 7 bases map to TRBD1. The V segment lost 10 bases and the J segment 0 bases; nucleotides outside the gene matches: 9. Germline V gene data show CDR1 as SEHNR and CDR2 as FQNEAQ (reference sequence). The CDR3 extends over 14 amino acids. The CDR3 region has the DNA TGTGCCACCTCGGACAGGTCCAGCTCCTACGAGCAGTACTTC. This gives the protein CATSDRSSSYEQYF.

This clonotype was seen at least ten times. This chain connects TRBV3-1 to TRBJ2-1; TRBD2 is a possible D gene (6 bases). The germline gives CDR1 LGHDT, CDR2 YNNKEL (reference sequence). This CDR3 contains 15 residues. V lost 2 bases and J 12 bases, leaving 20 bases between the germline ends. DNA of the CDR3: TGTGCCAGCAGCCAACCCACCGGGAGAGCCATGGCGCAGTTCTTC. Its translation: CASSQPTGRAMAQFF.

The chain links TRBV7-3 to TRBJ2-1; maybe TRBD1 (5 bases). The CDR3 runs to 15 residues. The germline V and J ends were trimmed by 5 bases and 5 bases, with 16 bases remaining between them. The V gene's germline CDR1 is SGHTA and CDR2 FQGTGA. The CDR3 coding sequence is TGTGCCAGCAGCAGGAAGGCAGGGTCCGACAATGAGCAGTTCTTC. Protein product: CASSRKAGSDNEQFF.

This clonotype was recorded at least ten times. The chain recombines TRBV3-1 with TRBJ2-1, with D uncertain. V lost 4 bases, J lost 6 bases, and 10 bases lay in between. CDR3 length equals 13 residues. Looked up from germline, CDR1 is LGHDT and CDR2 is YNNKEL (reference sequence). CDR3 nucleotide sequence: TGTGCCAGCAGCCTTACGGGCGCCAATGAGCAGTTCTTC. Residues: CASSLTGANEQFF.

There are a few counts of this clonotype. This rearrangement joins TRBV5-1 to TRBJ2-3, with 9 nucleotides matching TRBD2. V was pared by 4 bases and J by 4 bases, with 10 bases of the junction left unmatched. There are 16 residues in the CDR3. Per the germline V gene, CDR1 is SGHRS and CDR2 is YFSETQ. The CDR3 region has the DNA TGCGCCAGCAGCAGTAATAGCGGGAGTCGGTCAGATACGCAGTATTTT. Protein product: CASSSNSGSRSDTQYF.

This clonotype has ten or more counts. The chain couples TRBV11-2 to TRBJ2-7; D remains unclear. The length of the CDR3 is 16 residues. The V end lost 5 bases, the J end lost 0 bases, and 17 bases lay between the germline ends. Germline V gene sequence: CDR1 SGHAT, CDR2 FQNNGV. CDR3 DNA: TGTGCCAGCAGCCCTATTTCGAGTAGGGCCTCCTACGAGCAGTACTTC. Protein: CASSPISSRASYEQYF. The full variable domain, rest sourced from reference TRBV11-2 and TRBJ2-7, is EAGVAQSPRYKIIEKRQSVAFWCNPISGHATLYWYQQILGQGPKLLIQFQNNGVVDDSQLPKDRFSAERLKGVDSTLKIQPAKLEDSAVYLCASSPISSRASYEQYFGPGTRLTVT.

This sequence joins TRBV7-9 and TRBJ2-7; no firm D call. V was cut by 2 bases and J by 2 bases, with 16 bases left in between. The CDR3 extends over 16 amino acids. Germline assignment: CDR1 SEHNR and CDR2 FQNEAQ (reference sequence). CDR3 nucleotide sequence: TGTGCCAGCAGCTTATGGGATCCGGGTCCCACCTACGAGCAGTACTTC. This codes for CASSLWDPGPTYEQYF.

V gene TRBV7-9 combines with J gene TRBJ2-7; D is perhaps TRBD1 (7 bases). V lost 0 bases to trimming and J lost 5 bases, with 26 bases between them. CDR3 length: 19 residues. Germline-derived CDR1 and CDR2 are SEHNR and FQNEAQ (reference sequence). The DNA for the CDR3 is TGTGCCAGCAGCTTAGCCGACAGGGTTCCTTTGGCGCGGGATGACGAGCAGTACTTC. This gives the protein CASSLADRVPLARDDEQYF.

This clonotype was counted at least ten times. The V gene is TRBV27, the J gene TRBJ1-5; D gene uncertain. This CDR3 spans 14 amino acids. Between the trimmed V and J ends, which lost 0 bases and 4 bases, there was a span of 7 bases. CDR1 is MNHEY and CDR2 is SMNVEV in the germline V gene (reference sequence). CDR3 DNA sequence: TGTGCCAGCAGTTTATCGTCGGGAAATCAGCCCCAGCATTTT. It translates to CASSLSSGNQPQHF.

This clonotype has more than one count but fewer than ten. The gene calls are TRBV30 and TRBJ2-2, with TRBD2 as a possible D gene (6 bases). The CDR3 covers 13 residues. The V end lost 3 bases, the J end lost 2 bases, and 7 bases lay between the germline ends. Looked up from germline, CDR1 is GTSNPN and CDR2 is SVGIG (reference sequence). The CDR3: CAWRGGNTGELFF. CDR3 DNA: TGTGCCTGGAGGGGAGGTAACACCGGGGAGCTGTTTTTT.

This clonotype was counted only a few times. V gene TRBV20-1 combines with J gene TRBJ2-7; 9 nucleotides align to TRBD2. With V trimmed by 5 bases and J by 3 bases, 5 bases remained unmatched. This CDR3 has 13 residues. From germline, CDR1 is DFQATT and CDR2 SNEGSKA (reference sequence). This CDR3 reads CSAGLALNYEQYF. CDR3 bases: TGCAGTGCTGGACTAGCGCTTAACTACGAGCAGTACTTC.

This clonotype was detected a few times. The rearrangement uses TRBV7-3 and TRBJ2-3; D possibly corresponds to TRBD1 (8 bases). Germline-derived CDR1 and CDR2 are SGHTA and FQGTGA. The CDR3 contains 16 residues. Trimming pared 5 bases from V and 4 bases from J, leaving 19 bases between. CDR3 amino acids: CASSLLRTGRADTQYF. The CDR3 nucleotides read TGTGCCAGCAGCCTACTCCGGACAGGGAGGGCAGATACGCAGTATTTT.

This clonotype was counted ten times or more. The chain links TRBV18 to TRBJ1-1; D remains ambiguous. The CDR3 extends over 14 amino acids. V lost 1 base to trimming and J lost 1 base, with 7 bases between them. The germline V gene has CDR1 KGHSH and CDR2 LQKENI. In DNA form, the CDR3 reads TGTGCCAGCTCACCACTAGGACCGAACACTGAAGCTTTCTTT. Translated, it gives CASSPLGPNTEAFF.

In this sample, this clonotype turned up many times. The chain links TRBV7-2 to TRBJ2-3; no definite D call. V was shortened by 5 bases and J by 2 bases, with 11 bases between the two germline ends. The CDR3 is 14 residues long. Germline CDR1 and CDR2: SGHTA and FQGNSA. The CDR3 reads CASSPRAATDTQYF. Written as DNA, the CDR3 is TGTGCCAGCAGCCCTCGGGCAGCCACAGATACGCAGTATTTT. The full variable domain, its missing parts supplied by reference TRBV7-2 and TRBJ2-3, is GAGVSQSPSNKVTEKGKDVELRCDPISGHTALYWYRQSLGQGLEFLIYFQGNSAPDKSGLPSDRFSAERTGGSVSTLTIQRTQQEDSAVYLCASSPRAATDTQYFGPGTRLTVL.

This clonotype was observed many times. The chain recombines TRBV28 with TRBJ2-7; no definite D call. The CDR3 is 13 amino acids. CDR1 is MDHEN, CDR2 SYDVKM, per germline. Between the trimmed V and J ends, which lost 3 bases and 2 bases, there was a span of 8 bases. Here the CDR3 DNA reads TGTGCCAGCAGTTTCAGCTTAACCTACGAGCAGTACTTC. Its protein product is CASSFSLTYEQYF.

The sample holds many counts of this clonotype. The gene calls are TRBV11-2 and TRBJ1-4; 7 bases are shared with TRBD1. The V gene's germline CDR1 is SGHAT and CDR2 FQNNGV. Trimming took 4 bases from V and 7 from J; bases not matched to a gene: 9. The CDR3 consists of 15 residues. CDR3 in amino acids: CASSSYRGRGEKLFF. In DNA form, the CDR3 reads TGTGCCAGCAGCTCTTACAGGGGCAGGGGTGAAAAACTGTTTTTT.

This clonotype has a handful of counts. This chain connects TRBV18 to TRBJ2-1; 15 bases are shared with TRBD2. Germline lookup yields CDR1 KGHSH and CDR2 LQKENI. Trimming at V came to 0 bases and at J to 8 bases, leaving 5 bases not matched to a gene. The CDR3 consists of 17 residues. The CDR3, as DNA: TGTGCCAGCTCACCACCTGGGACTAGCGGGAGGTTCTATGAGCAGTTCTTC. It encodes CASSPPGTSGRFYEQFF.

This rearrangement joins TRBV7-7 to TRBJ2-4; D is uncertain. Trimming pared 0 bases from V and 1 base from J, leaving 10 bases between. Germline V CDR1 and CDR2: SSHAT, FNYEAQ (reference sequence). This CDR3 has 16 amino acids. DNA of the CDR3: TGTGCCAGCAGCTTAGCGGGCATGGCGGCCAAAAACATTCAGTACTTC. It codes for CASSLAGMAAKNIQYF. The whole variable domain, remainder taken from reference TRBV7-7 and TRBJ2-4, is GAGVSQSPRYKVTKRGQDVTLRCDPISSHATLYWYQQALGQGPEFLTYFNYEAQPDKSGLPSDRFSAERPEGSISTLTIQRTEQRDSAMYRCASSLAGMAAKNIQYFGAGTRLSVL.

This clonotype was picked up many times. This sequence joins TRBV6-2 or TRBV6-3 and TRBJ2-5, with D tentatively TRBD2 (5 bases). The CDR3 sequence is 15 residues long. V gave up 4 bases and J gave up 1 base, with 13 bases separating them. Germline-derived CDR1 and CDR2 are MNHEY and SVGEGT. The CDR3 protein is CASSSSGAVQETQYF. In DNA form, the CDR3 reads TGTGCCAGCAGTTCGAGCGGAGCCGTCCAAGAGACCCAGTACTTC.

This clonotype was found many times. The CDR3 DNA sequence: TGTGCCAGCAGCCCCTCCGGGACGAGGGGCTACACCTTC. Translating it yields CASSPSGTRGYTF. This chain connects TRBV11-3 to TRBJ1-2, with D perhaps matching TRBD1 (5 bases). This CDR3 is 13 amino acids long. V shed 5 bases and J shed 8 bases, with 15 bases lying between them. Germline lookup yields CDR1 SGHNT and CDR2 YENEEA.

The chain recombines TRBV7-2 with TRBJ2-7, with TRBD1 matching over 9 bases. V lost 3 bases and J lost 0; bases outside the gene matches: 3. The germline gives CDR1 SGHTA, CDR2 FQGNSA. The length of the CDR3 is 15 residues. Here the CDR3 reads CASSFSTGGSYEQYF. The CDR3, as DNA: TGTGCCAGCAGCTTCTCGACAGGGGGCTCCTACGAGCAGTACTTC.

As DNA, the CDR3 is TGTGCCAGCAGTGCAACAGGGGGTCATCAGCCCCAGCATTTT. Residues: CASSATGGHQPQHF. The chain has TRBV12-3 or TRBV12-4 and TRBJ1-5; 8 bases are a match to TRBD1. V trimming: 5 bases; J trimming: 5 bases; junction bases outside the gene matches: 5. The CDR3 runs to 14 residues.